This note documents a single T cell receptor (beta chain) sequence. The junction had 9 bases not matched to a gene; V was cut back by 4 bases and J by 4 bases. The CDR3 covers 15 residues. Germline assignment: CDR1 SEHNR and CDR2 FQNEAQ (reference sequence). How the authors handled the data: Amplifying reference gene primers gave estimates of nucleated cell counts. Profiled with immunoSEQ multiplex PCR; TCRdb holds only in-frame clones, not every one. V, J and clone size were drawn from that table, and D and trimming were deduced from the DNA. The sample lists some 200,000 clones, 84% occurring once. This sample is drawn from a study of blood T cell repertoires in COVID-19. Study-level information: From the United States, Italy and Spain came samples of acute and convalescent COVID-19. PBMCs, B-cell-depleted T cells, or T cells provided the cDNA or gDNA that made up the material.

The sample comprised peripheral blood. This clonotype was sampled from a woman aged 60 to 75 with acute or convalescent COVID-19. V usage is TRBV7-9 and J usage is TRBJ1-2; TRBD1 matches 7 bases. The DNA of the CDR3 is TGTGCCAGCAGCTCTACAGGGGCCGGAATCTATGGCTACACCTTC. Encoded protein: CASSSTGAGIYGYTF.